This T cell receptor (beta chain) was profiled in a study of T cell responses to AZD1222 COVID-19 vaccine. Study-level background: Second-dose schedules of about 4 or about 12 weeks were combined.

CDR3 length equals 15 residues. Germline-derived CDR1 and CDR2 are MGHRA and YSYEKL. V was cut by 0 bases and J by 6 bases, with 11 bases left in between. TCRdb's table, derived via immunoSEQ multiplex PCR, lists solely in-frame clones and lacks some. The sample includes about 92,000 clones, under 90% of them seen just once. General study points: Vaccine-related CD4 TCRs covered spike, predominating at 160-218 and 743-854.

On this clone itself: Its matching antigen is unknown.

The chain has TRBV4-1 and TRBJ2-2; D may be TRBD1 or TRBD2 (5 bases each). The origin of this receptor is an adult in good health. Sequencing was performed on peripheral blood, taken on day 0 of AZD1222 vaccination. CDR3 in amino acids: CASSQDARGPGELFF. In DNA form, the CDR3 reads TGCGCCAGCAGCCAAGATGCGAGGGGTCCCGGGGAGCTGTTTTTT.